This is a list of T cell receptor beta chains from one sample in a study of cytomegalovirus exposure and HLA in healthy donors. The method was immunoSEQ multiplex PCR; TCRdb's version includes in-frame clones alone and lacks a portion of them. This table has 150,000 to 200,000 clones, under 90% appearing once. The sample taken for sequencing was PBMCs. The receptors originated from a man aged 18 to 30 in good health and CMV-seronegative. CDR3s include the opening cysteine and the closing phenylalanine or tryptophan. A D gene is named only where the DNA matches it firmly. Expanded clones are given a class, and other clones once, few, many or no size at all.

DNA,CDR3,size,D,J,V
TGCAGCGTAGTGCAGGGTCCATACGAGCAGTACTTC,CSVVQGPYEQYF,-,-,TRBJ2-7,TRBV29-1
TGTGCCAGCAGCGTAAATATTGGGAGGACCCAGGGGACCCAGTACTTC,CASSVNIGRTQGTQYF,-,-,TRBJ2-5,TRBV9
TGTGCCAGCAGTTTATCGTTAGGACTAGCGGGAGGAACCGGGGAGCTGTTTTTT,CASSLSLGLAGGTGELFF,-,TRBD2,TRBJ2-2,TRBV27
TGTGCCAGCAGTTTGGGGGACTCGGGGAACACTGAAGCTTTCTTT,CASSLGDSGNTEAFF,-,-,TRBJ1-1,TRBV28
TGTGCCAGTATCCCAGACCACTACTCTGGAAACACCATATATTTT,CASIPDHYSGNTIYF,-,-,TRBJ1-3,TRBV19
TGTGCCAGCAGTTTAACGGGACTCAACTATGGCTACACCTTC,CASSLTGLNYGYTF,few,-,TRBJ1-2,TRBV28
TGTGCCAGCAACGAGGGCGATCAGCCCCAGCATTTT,CASNEGDQPQHF,-,-,TRBJ1-5,TRBV6-5
TGCGCCAGCAGCCCAGGGACTAGCGGGAAATCTACAGATACGCAGTATTTT,CASSPGTSGKSTDTQYF,-,TRBD2,TRBJ2-3,TRBV5-1
TGTGCCAGCAGCTTGGTAGCATCCTACGAGCAGTACTTC,CASSLVASYEQYF,-,-,TRBJ2-7,TRBV5-6
TGTGCCAGCAGCCAAGGGGGTATGGGTCAGCCCCAGCATTTT,CASSQGGMGQPQHF,few,-,TRBJ1-5,TRBV5-4
TGTGCCAGCACTAAGGACAGGGTGATCGCCGGGGAGCTGTTTTTT,CASTKDRVIAGELFF,-,TRBD1,TRBJ2-2,TRBV2
TGTGCCATCAGCGACCCCGACAGGGGTGAGAACACCGGGGAGCTGTTTTTT,CAISDPDRGENTGELFF,few,TRBD1,TRBJ2-2,TRBV10-3
TGCGCCAGCAGCCCATCGACAGGGATGGGCAATCAGCCCCAGCATTTT,CASSPSTGMGNQPQHF,-,TRBD1,TRBJ1-5,TRBV5-1
TGTGCCAGCAGCTCGAAAATACTAGCGGGAGGCTCCTACGAGCAGTACTTC,CASSSKILAGGSYEQYF,few,TRBD2,TRBJ2-7,TRBV7-8
TGCAGCGGTAGGGGCGGGGACGGCGGCTACACCTTC,CSGRGGDGGYTF,-,-,TRBJ1-2,TRBV29-1
TGCGCCAGCAGCCAAGATAACGGGTTTAATTCACCCCTCCACTTT,CASSQDNGFNSPLHF,-,-,TRBJ1-6,TRBV4-1
TGCGCCAGCAGCCTCGAGGCACGGAATAATTCACCCCTCCACTTT,CASSLEARNNSPLHF,-,-,TRBJ1-6,TRBV4-1
TGTGCCAGCAGTCTCAGGCGCATCCGGAATGAAAAACTGTTTTTT,CASSLRRIRNEKLFF,-,-,TRBJ1-4,TRBV28
TGCGCCAGCAGCTTGGAAGCAGGGCCCATGAACACTGAAGCTTTCTTT,CASSLEAGPMNTEAFF,-,-,TRBJ1-1,TRBV5-1
TGTGCCAGCAGCCAAGACAGCTCCTACGAGCAGTACTTC,CASSQDSSYEQYF,once,-,TRBJ2-7,TRBV28
TGTGCCACCAGCCCTCAGGGGGCCCCAACCTACGAGCAGTACTTC,CATSPQGAPTYEQYF,-,TRBD1,TRBJ2-7,TRBV15
TGCGCCAGCAGTGCCGGGACAGGCAACAATGAGCAGTTCTTC,CASSAGTGNNEQFF,once,TRBD1,TRBJ2-1,TRBV10-2
TGTGCTAGTGGTTTGACGCCGGGACAGGGGGTTAGCAATCAGCCCCAGCATTTT,CASGLTPGQGVSNQPQHF,-,TRBD1,TRBJ1-5,TRBV12-5
TGTGCCAGCTCACCACAGGGGTCTCCTTCTAACTATGGCTACACCTTC,CASSPQGSPSNYGYTF,-,-,TRBJ1-2,TRBV18
TGTGCCAGCAGCTTTAGGGGGACTAGCGGTAACAATGAGCAGTTCTTC,CASSFRGTSGNNEQFF,-,TRBD2,TRBJ2-1,TRBV7-2
TGTGCCAGCAGCTTAAGGGGCGCTAGCAATCAGCCCCAGCATTTT,CASSLRGASNQPQHF,once,-,TRBJ1-5,TRBV7-2
TGTGCCAGCAGCTTAACGGCGGAAAACCACTACGAGCAGTACTTC,CASSLTAENHYEQYF,-,-,TRBJ2-7,TRBV7-2
TGTGCCAGCAGCTTCGACCGGACGGGGGGTCGGCCCCAGCATTTT,CASSFDRTGGRPQHF,-,-,TRBJ1-5,TRBV7-8
TGTGCCAGTATCGGACAGGCGGCTATGAACACTGAAGCTTTCTTT,CASIGQAAMNTEAFF,-,TRBD1,TRBJ1-1,TRBV19
TGTGCCAGCAACTCTGGGACAGTTCCCGGGATCGGCACAGATACGCAGTATTTT,CASNSGTVPGIGTDTQYF,-,TRBD1,TRBJ2-3,TRBV27
TGTGCCAGCAGTTCAGGACAGGGAATACTAGGCTACACCTTC,CASSSGQGILGYTF,-,TRBD1,TRBJ1-2,TRBV6-5
TGTGCCAGCAGCTCCGGGACAGGGTATTACAATGAGCAGTTCTTC,CASSSGTGYYNEQFF,-,TRBD1,TRBJ2-1,TRBV11-1
TGTGCCAGCACCATAGCGGGGCATCAGCCCCAGCATTTT,CASTIAGHQPQHF,-,-,TRBJ1-5,TRBV7-2
TGTGCCAGCAGTTGGGACAGCTACGAGCAGTACTTC,CASSWDSYEQYF,-,TRBD1,TRBJ2-7,TRBV7-9
TGTGCCAGCAGAGGAGCGGGAGATGGATCAGATACGCAGTATTTT,CASRGAGDGSDTQYF,-,TRBD2,TRBJ2-3,TRBV28
TGTTCCAGCAGCTCACCGGGGACAGGGGACTATGGCTACACCTTC,CSSSSPGTGDYGYTF,-,TRBD1,TRBJ1-2,TRBV7-9